The 20 T cell receptor beta chains listed next were all sequenced from one sample in a study of post-analysis software for immune sequencing data. Study conclusions and caveats: Roughly five TRBV segments appeared more often in patients than in controls, and TRBV5-6, TRBV5-1 and TRBV20-1 were among these.

No antigen is known for these receptors. The TCR beta cDNA libraries contained unique molecular identifiers. TCRdb reanalysed the PCR reads using MiXCR and keeps one entry per CDR3 protein. The profile shows 650,000 to 850,000 distinct CDR3 sequences, roughly 46% of them singletons. Material: blood. Receptors were obtained from a girl aged 10 to 17 with multiple sclerosis.

The chain employs TRBV4-3 and TRBJ1-1; D call uncertain. This CDR3 is 15 amino acids long. CDR1 and CDR2 from the germline V gene are LGHNA and YSLEER. Trimming stripped 4 bases from V and 0 bases from J, with 12 bases between. Written as DNA, the CDR3 is TGCGCCAGCAGCCGATTAACCGGGATGAACACTGAAGCTTTCTTT. This sequence encodes CASSRLTGMNTEAFF.

The chain combines TRBV7-9 with TRBJ2-3, with 8 positions matching TRBD2. Germline values: CDR1 SEHNR, CDR2 FQNEAQ (reference sequence). The V segment lost 4 bases and the J segment 2 bases; nucleotides outside the gene matches: 8. This CDR3 region has 16 residues. CDR3 nucleotide sequence: TGTGCCAGCAGCTCCCAACTAGCGGTCCTCACAGATACGCAGTATTTT. Protein sequence: CASSSQLAVLTDTQYF.

This clonotype has more than one count but fewer than ten. J is TRBJ2-7 and V is TRBV6-5, with D perhaps matching TRBD2 (6 bases). The CDR3 has 13 amino acids. The germline CDR1 and CDR2 sequences are MNHEY and SVGAGI. The germline V and J ends were trimmed by 6 bases and 4 bases, with 13 bases remaining between them. The chain's CDR3 is CASSRDSGYEQYF. The CDR3 DNA follows: TGTGCCAGCAGCCGGGACTCCGGTTACGAGCAGTACTTC.

The chain joins TRBV20-1 to TRBJ2-3, with D unclear. CDR1 and CDR2 from the germline V gene are DFQATT and SNEGSKA (reference sequence). This CDR3 region has 12 residues. Trimming took off 3 bases at V and 1 base at J, with 5 bases between the two ends. The CDR3 loop reads CSARWGTDTQYF. CDR3 bases: TGCAGTGCTAGGTGGGGCACAGATACGCAGTATTTT.

This clonotype occurred a few times. The chain uses TRBV5-1 and TRBJ1-2; 7 bases line up with TRBD1. V dropped 5 bases and J dropped 2; count of bases not matched to a gene: 9. The germline V gene has CDR1 SGHRS and CDR2 YFSETQ. The CDR3 spans 15 residues. CDR3 in amino acids: CASRPRDSLNYGYTF. The DNA for the CDR3 is TGCGCCAGCAGACCCAGGGACAGTCTAAACTATGGCTACACCTTC.

V usage is TRBV5-8 and J usage is TRBJ2-1; D is unclear. The V end was cut by 0 bases, the J end by 0 bases, with 7 bases between. CDR1 SGHTS and CDR2 YDEGEE come from the germline V gene. The CDR3 is 15 amino acids. The CDR3 coding sequence is TGTGCCAGCAGCTTGGCGATGGGCTCCTACAATGAGCAGTTCTTC. It yields the protein CASSLAMGSYNEQFF.

The genes are TRBV3-1 and TRBJ2-1, with D possibly TRBD2 on 6 matching bases. CDR3 length: 16 residues. V gave up 2 bases and J gave up 8 bases, with 19 bases separating them. CDR1 LGHDT and CDR2 YNNKEL come from the germline V gene (reference sequence). The CDR3 sequence is CASSQSLADILDEQFF. CDR3 bases: TGTGCCAGCAGCCAATCTTTAGCGGATATTTTGGATGAGCAGTTCTTC.

This chain connects TRBV9 to TRBJ2-3, with 13 bases fitting TRBD2. Germline CDR1 SGDLS, CDR2 YYNGEE. V lost 0 bases to trimming and J lost 2 bases; unmatched junction nucleotides: 3. The CDR3 loop spans 17 amino acids. Here the CDR3 DNA reads TGTGCCAGCAGCGTAGAGGGGACTAGCGGGACCACAGATACGCAGTATTTT. Amino acids: CASSVEGTSGTTDTQYF. The variable domain in full, completed from reference TRBV9 and TRBJ2-3, reads DSGVTQTPKHLITATGQRVTLRCSPRSGDLSVYWYQQSLDQGLQFLIQYYNGEERAKGNILERFSAQQFPDLHSELNLSSLELGDSALYFCASSVEGTSGTTDTQYFGPGTRLTVL.

The table lists this clonotype with a few counts. The genes are TRBV27 and TRBJ2-4, with 10 bases matching TRBD1. The J call may be in error: the DNA end matches TRBJ2-7 better. Per the germline V gene, CDR1 is MNHEY and CDR2 is SMNVEV (reference sequence). The CDR3 runs to 13 residues. CDR3 protein: CASGGTGDYEQYF. CDR3 nucleotide sequence: TGTGCCAGCGGGGGGACAGGGGACTACGAGCAGTACTTC.

The chain has TRBV27 and TRBJ2-7; D is possibly TRBD1 (5 bases). Trimming cost V 0 bases and J 5 bases, with 8 bases left between them. CDR3 size: 13 residues. Germline V CDR1 and CDR2: MNHEY, SMNVEV (reference sequence). The CDR3 DNA sequence: TGTGCCAGCAGTTTATCGATGGACAACGAGCAGTACTTC. Translated, it gives CASSLSMDNEQYF.

This clonotype was counted a few times. The chain uses TRBV20-1 and TRBJ2-3; D gene ambiguous. The CDR3 covers 15 residues. V was trimmed by 0 bases and J by 7 bases, leaving 17 bases between them. CDR1 and CDR2 from the germline V gene are DFQATT and SNEGSKA (reference sequence). This CDR3 reads CSARDALRTPNTQYF. CDR3 bases: TGCAGTGCTAGAGATGCACTGAGGACGCCGAATACGCAGTATTTT.

This clonotype was recorded at least ten times. The rearrangement uses TRBV7-2 and TRBJ2-7; D is unclear. The CDR3 is made up of 12 amino acids. V dropped 1 base and J dropped 2 bases, with 3 bases sitting between them. Germline V lookup: CDR1 SGHTA, CDR2 FQGNSA. The CDR3 coding sequence is TGTGCCAGCAGCTTAGATGCCTACGAGCAGTACTTC. This encodes CASSLDAYEQYF.

The V and J genes are TRBV5-5 and TRBJ2-1; D is ambiguous. Germline CDR1 is SGHKS and CDR2 is YYEKEE (reference sequence). The CDR3 has 13 amino acids. V lost 1 base and J lost 6, with 8 bases in between. In DNA, the CDR3 is TGTGCCAGCAGCTTGTGGACGGGCAATGAGCAGTTCTTC. This gives the protein CASSLWTGNEQFF.

This sequence joins TRBV7-2 and TRBJ2-4; maybe TRBD1 (6 bases). Trimming stripped 1 base from V and 6 bases from J, with 13 bases between. Germline CDR1 is SGHTA and CDR2 is FQGNSA. This CDR3 spans 15 amino acids. CDR3 nucleotides: TGTGCCAGCAGCTTAGAGGGGGACAACTTAAACATTCAGTACTTC. Translated, it gives CASSLEGDNLNIQYF.

This clonotype has just one count. The chain has TRBV5-1 and TRBJ2-1; the match to TRBD2 covers 11 bases. This CDR3 has 15 amino acids. The germline CDR1 and CDR2 sequences are SGHRS and YFSETQ. Losses at the gene ends were 4 bases for V and 7 bases for J; bases not matched to a gene: 7. DNA for the CDR3: TGCGCCAGCAGCCATGGGACTAGCGGAGGGAATGAGCAGTTCTTC. It is translated as CASSHGTSGGNEQFF. Combining the CDR3 with reference TRBV5-1 and TRBJ2-1 gives the whole variable domain KAGVTQTPRYLIKTRGQQVTLSCSPISGHRSVSWYQQTPGQGLQFLFEYFSETQRNKGNFPGRFSGRQFSNSRSEMNVSTLELGDSALYLCASSHGTSGGNEQFFGPGTRLTVL.

This clonotype came up a few times. This sequence joins TRBV15 and TRBJ1-1, with D possibly being TRBD1 (6 bases). Trimming took 1 base from V and 8 from J, leaving 11 bases between them. Germline CDR1 is LNHNV and CDR2 is YYDKDF (reference sequence). The CDR3 consists of 13 residues. CDR3 region: CATSRAGAAEAFF. For the CDR3, the DNA is TGTGCCACCAGCAGAGCAGGGGCAGCAGAAGCTTTCTTT.

This clonotype was recorded once. The V call is TRBV28, the J call TRBJ2-7, with a possible D match to TRBD2 (6 bases). The DNA matches TRBJ2-5 better at its end, which makes the J call doubtful. CDR3 length: 16 amino acids. CDR1 and CDR2 (germline): MDHEN, SYDVKM. CDR3 region: CASSRQRAGLEETQYF. The CDR3 DNA is TGTGCCAGCAGTAGACAAAGGGCGGGACTCGAAGAGACCCAGTACTTC.

The CDR3 sequence: CSASGGLAGASNEQFF. CDR3 DNA: TGCAGTGCTAGTGGAGGACTAGCGGGGGCATCCAATGAGCAGTTCTTC. V usage is TRBV20-1 and J usage is TRBJ2-1, with 13 bases identical to TRBD2. Trimming removed 3 bases from V and 6 bases from J; junction bases left unmatched: 8. The germline V gene encodes CDR1 DFQATT and CDR2 SNEGSKA (reference sequence). CDR3 size: 16 residues.

CDR3 DNA sequence: TGTGCCAGCAGTCTATCTTGGTCTCAAGCTTTCTTT. Translation gives CASSLSWSQAFF. V usage is TRBV28 and J usage is TRBJ1-1; D uncertain. CDR1 and CDR2 from the germline V gene are MDHEN and SYDVKM. The CDR3 is 12 amino acids. The ends were cut back, 5 bases at V and 9 bases at J, with 13 bases in the middle.

This clonotype was counted a few times. This sequence joins TRBV12-3 or TRBV12-4 and TRBJ1-5; TRBD1 is a possible D gene (5 bases). Trimming took 4 bases from V and 9 from J, leaving 10 bases between them. The CDR3 is made up of 12 amino acids. The CDR3 loop reads CASSSQGLPQHF. CDR3 nucleotides: TGTGCCAGCAGTTCTCAGGGTCTGCCCCAGCATTTT.